A single sample gave rise to the 17 T cell receptor beta chains below, sequenced in a study of tumor and adjacent non-tumor tissue in lung cancer. Three rounds of nested PCR, following a modified ARM-PCR protocol, produced the TCRbeta library. TCRdb re-derived calls from the multiplex PCR reads in MiXCR, one entry per CDR3 protein. The table includes more than 60,000 distinct CDR3 sequences, approximately 73% detected once. The template was RNA from unsorted bulk tissue. This non-tumor lung sample came from over 3 cm beyond the tumor edge. The specimen was distant non-tumor lung tissue. These receptors all stem from a man in his 60s with non-small cell lung cancer.

Comment on this clonotype: A read error may be the cause here, since a much bigger clone is one base away. The chain couples TRBV21-1 to TRBJ2-7. TRBV21-1 is recorded as a pseudogene. This CDR3 is 12 amino acids long. CDR3 region: CASSKESDKQYF. CDR3 sequence (DNA): TGTGCCAGCAGCAAAGAAAGCGACAAGCAGTACTTC.

The chain couples TRBV5-5 to TRBJ2-3; 8 bases fit TRBD2. With V trimmed by 7 bases and J by 5 bases, 18 bases remained unmatched. CDR3 length: 17 residues. Germline CDR1 and CDR2: SGHKS and YYEKEE (reference sequence). CDR3 amino acids: CASGRWGEREPGDTQYF. CDR3 coding DNA: TGTGCCAGCGGCCGGTGGGGAGAGCGGGAGCCGGGAGATACGCAGTATTTT.

The sample holds one count of this clonotype. At one end, the junction sequence differs from germline, possibly due to a read error. The CDR3, as DNA: TGTGTCAGCAGTTTTAGTAGCGCCCCCCAGGCGCAGTACTTC. This gives the protein CVSSFSSAPQAQYF. V gene TRBV28 combines with J gene TRBJ2-7; TRBD2 might be the D (5 bases). Looked up from germline, CDR1 is MDHEN and CDR2 is SYDVKM. This CDR3 has 14 residues.

The chain uses TRBV5-4 and TRBJ2-1; TRBD2 agrees at 7 bases. This CDR3 is built from 18 residues. Germline V gene data show CDR1 as SGHNT and CDR2 as YYREEE (reference sequence). CDR3 sequence reads: CTSSLEVGRDYQTNEQFF. In DNA form, the CDR3 reads TGTACTAGCAGCTTGGAGGTGGGCCGGGACTATCAAACTAATGAGCAGTTCTTC.

This clonotype has at least ten counts. The chain links TRBV6-5 to TRBJ2-7; 9 nucleotides line up with TRBD2. This CDR3 contains 15 residues. Looked up from germline, CDR1 is MNHEY and CDR2 is SVGAGI. With 0 bases clipped from V and 6 bases from J, the junction kept 6 bases outside the gene matches. In nucleotides, the CDR3 is TGTGCCAGCAGTTACTCGACTAGCGGAGAAGGCGAGCAGTACTTC. It translates to CASSYSTSGEGEQYF.

Comments on this clonotype: Since the CDR3 does not end with the conserved phenylalanine or tryptophan, this likely comes from a read error. Because the CDR3's place on the DNA is in doubt, the DNA is left out and the CDR3 is given as listed by TCRdb. V is TRBV28 and J is TRBJ1-2. The CDR3 extends over 14 residues, inclusive of both ends. CDR1 is MDHEN, CDR2 SYDVKM, per germline. CDR3 loop: CASSPLGTKNGYIS.

V is TRBV10-2 and J is TRBJ2-2, with TRBD2 matching 7 bases. Trimming cost V 7 bases and J 8 bases; bases outside gene matches: 10. CDR3 length equals 14 residues. From germline, CDR1 is WSHSY and CDR2 SAAADI. CDR3 region: CASILRREAGELFF. In DNA form, the CDR3 reads TGCGCCAGCATTCTGCGACGGGAGGCAGGGGAGCTGTTTTTT.

About this clonotype itself: At one boundary the junction diverges from the germline segment, which might be a read error. V is TRBV5-4 and J is TRBJ1-2; the match to TRBD1 covers 9 bases. From germline, CDR1 is SGHNT and CDR2 YYREEE (reference sequence). The CDR3 covers 14 residues. The CDR3 here is CASNWVTGGYGYTF. The DNA for the CDR3 is TGTGCGAGCAACTGGGTGACAGGGGGCTATGGCTACACCTTC. Looking up the rest from reference TRBV5-4 and TRBJ1-2 gives the full variable domain: ETGVTQSPTHLIKTRGQQVTLRCSSQSGHNTVSWYQQALGQGPQFIFQYYREEENGRGNFPPRFSGLQFPNYSSELNVNALELDDSALYLCASNWVTGGYGYTFGSGTRLTVV.

Comment on this clonotype: A much larger clonotype is one base distant, so this may be a read error. V usage is TRBV9 and J usage is TRBJ1-1; 9 bases agree with TRBD1. Unmatched junction bases numbered 6, after V lost 1 base and J lost 5 bases. Germline V lookup: CDR1 SGDLS, CDR2 YYNGEE. The CDR3 covers 15 residues. CDR3 sequence: CASSVWWTGETEAFF. The CDR3 DNA follows: TGTGCCAGCAGCGTATGGTGGACAGGGGAGACTGAAGCTTTCTTT.

This clonotype was observed a single time. The germline gene is not matched at one end of the junction; a read error may be the cause. The J gene is TRBJ2-3, the V gene TRBV11-3; D might be TRBD1 or TRBD2, each matching 5 bases. CDR1 is SGHNT and CDR2 is YENEEA in the germline V gene. The CDR3 runs 16 residues. Here the CDR3 DNA reads TGTGCCGGCAGCTTGGGGGATGCCTCTAGCACAGGTACGCAGTATTTT. Encoded protein: CAGSLGDASSTGTQYF.

Concerning this clonotype itself: Mismatch with germline at one junction end may stem from a read error. This sequence joins TRBV11-2 and TRBJ2-1; 8 bases match TRBD2. CDR1 SGHAT and CDR2 FQNNGV come from the germline V gene. The CDR3 contains 17 residues. The CDR3 DNA is TGTCCCAGCAGCCCTCAAGCGGGAGCCTCCCTAGGGAATGAGCAATTCTTC. Translating gives CPSSPQAGASLGNEQFF.

To note about this clonotype: Relative to the germline gene, one junction end is altered; a read error may explain this. This chain connects TRBV5-1 to TRBJ2-5; 8 nucleotides agree with TRBD2. The germline V gene has CDR1 SGHRS and CDR2 YFSETQ. The CDR3 spans 19 residues. This CDR3 reads CASSLYPSGRVSNQETQYF. The DNA of the CDR3 is TGCGCCAGCAGCTTGTACCCCAGCGGGAGAGTCTCAAATCAAGAGACCCAATACTTC. The full variable domain, with the rest looked up from reference TRBV5-1 and TRBJ2-5, is KAGVTQTPRYLIKTRGQQVTLSCSPISGHRSVSWYQQTPGQGLQFLFEYFSETQRNKGNFPGRFSGRQFSNSRSEMNVSTLELGDSALYLCASSLYPSGRVSNQETQYFGPGTRLLVL.

This clonotype has only one observation. The rearrangement uses TRBV4-2 and TRBJ2-2, with 7 bases that match TRBD2. The CDR3 runs to 18 residues. V was clipped by 3 bases and J by 5 bases; unmatched bases: 15. CDR1 and CDR2 (germline): LGHNA, YNFKEQ. CDR3 protein: CASSHPSIGTNGTGELFF. The CDR3 DNA reads TGTGCCAGCAGCCACCCATCTATTGGGACTAACGGGACCGGGGAGCTGTTTTTT.

As to this clonotype: One end of the junction fails to match germline, which may point to a read error. The chain recombines TRBV5-6 with TRBJ2-7; TRBD2 matches at 7 bases. The length of the CDR3 is 15 residues. Germline-derived CDR1 and CDR2 are SGHDT and YYEEEE. The CDR3 DNA reads as TGTGCAAGCAGCTTGGATGTAGGGGAGGGCAACAAGCAGTACTTC. Translating it yields CASSLDVGEGNKQYF. The full variable domain, completed using reference TRBV5-6 and TRBJ2-7, is DAGVTQSPTHLIKTRGQQVTLRCSPKSGHDTVSWYQQALGQGPQFIFQYYEEEERQRGNFPDRFSGHQFPNYSSELNVNALLLGDSALYLCASSLDVGEGNKQYFGPGTRLTVT.

A word on this clonotype: A clone one base away is much larger, so this may be a read error. The V gene is TRBV30, the J gene TRBJ2-1; perhaps TRBD2 as D (5 bases). Germline V gives CDR1 GTSNPN, CDR2 SVGIG (reference sequence). This CDR3 contains 18 residues. Here the CDR3 DNA reads TGTGCCTTGAGTGTATTGTACCGGGGATCGGTTGTTGGCAATGAGCAGTTCTTC. Its translation is CALSVLYRGSVVGNEQFF.

In regard to this clonotype: Sequence at one end of the junction differs from germline and may be a read error. This chain links TRBV11-1 with TRBJ2-2; possibly TRBD2 for D (5 bases). The germline V gene encodes CDR1 SGHAT and CDR2 FQDESV (reference sequence). The CDR3 loop spans 14 amino acids. The chain's CDR3 is CVSSYTSGARELFF. The CDR3 coding sequence is TGTGTCAGCAGCTATACTAGTGGCGCCCGAGAGCTGTTTTTT.

Concerning this clonotype: A read error may produce the germline difference seen at one junction end. The genes are TRBV10-3 and TRBJ2-1, with D perhaps given as TRBD1 or TRBD2 (5 bases each). The germline V gene encodes CDR1 ENHRY and CDR2 SYGVKD. This CDR3 is built from 15 residues. The CDR3 DNA sequence: TGTGCCATCAGTGTTGTACAGGAGGCGAGCAATAAGCAGTTCTTC. It translates to CAISVVQEASNKQFF.